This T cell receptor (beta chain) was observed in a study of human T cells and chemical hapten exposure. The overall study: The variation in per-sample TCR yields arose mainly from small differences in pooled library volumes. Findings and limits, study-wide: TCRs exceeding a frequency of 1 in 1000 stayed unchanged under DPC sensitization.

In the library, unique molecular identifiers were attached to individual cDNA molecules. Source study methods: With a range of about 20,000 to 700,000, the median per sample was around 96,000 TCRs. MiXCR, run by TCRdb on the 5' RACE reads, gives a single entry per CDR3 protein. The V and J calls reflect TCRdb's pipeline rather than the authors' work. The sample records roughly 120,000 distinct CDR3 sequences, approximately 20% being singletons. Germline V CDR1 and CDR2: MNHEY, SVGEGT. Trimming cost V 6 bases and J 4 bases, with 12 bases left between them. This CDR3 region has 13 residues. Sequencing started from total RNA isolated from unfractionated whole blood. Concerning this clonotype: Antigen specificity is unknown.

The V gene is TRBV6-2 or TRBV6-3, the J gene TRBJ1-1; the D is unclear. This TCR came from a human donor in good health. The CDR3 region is CASSEVGVTEAFF. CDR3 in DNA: TGTGCCAGCAGCGAGGTTGGAGTCACTGAAGCTTTCTTT.